This T cell receptor beta chain was retrieved from a study of blood T cell repertoires in COVID-19. Study-level information: Collection of acute and convalescent COVID-19 samples took place in the United States, Italy and Spain. From T cells, B-cell-depleted T cells, or PBMCs came the material, which was cDNA or gDNA.

Sequenced by immunoSEQ multiplex PCR; TCRdb stores in-frame clones only, minus some. The data hold around 160,000 clones, with 88% observed a single time. V dropped 1 base and J dropped 6; count of bases not matched to a gene: 6. Germline CDR1 is LGHDT and CDR2 is YNNKEL (reference sequence). This CDR3 has 15 residues. The TCR was taken from a woman aged 25 to 39 with acute COVID-19. The material sequenced was PBMCs or T cells enriched from blood (not recorded which). J is TRBJ1-2 and V is TRBV3-1 (or the pseudogene TRBV3-2); 9 bases are a match to TRBD1. This CDR3 is CASSQVPGQGDGYTF. The CDR3 DNA reads as TGTGCCAGCAGCCAAGTACCGGGACAGGGCGATGGCTACACCTTC.